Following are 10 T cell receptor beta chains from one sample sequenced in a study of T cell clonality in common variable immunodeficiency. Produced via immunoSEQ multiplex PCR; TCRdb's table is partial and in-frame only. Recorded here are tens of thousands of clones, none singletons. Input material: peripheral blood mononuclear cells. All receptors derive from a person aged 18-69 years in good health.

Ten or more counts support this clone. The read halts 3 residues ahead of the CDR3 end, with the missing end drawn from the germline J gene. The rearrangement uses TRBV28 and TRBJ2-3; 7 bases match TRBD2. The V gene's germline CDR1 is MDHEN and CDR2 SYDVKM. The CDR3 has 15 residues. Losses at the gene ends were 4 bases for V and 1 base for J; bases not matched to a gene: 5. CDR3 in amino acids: CASSSPRGGTDTQYF. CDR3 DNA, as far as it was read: TGTGCCAGCAGTTCCCCCCGGGGGGGCACAGATACG.

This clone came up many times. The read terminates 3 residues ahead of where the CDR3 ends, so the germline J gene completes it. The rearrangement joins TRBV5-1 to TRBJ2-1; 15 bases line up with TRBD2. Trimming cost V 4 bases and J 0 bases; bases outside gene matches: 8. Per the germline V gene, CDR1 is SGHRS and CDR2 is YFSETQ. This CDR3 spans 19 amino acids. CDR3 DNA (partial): TGCGCCAGCAGCGTTGGGACTAGCGGGGGGTTAAGCTCCTACAATGAG. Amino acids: CASSVGTSGGLSSYNE. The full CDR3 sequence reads CASSVGTSGGLSSYNEQFF.

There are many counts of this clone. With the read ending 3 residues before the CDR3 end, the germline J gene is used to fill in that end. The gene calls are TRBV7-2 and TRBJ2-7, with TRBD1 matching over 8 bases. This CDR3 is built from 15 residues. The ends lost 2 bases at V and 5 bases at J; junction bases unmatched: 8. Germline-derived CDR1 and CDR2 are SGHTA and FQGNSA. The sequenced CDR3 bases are TGTGCCAGCAGCTTAAGTGGACAGGGCGGGAACGAG. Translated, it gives CASSLSGQGGNE. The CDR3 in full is CASSLSGQGGNEQYF.

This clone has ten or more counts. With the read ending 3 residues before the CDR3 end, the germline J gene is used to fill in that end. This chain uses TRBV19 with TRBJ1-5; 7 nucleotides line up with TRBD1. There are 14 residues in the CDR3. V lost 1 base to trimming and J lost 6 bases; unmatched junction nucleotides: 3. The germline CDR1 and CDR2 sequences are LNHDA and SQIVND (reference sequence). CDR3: CASSIGAGGQPQHF. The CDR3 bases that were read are TGTGCCAGTAGTATAGGGGCAGGGGGTCAGCCC.

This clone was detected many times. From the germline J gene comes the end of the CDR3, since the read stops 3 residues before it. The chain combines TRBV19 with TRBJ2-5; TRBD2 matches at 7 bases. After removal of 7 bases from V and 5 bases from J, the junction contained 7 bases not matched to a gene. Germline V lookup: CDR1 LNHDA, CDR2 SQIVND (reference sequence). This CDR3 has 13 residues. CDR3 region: CASTRDYGETQYF. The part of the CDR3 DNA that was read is TGTGCCAGTACCCGGGACTATGGGGAGACC.

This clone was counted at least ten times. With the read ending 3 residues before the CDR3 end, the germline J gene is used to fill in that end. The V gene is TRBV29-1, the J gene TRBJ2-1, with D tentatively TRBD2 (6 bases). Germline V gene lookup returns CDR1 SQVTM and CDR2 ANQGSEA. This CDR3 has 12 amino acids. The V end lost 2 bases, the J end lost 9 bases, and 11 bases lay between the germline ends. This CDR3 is CSVERTISEQFF. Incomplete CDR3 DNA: TGCAGCGTTGAAAGGACTATTTCTGAG.

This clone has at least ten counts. CDR3 DNA (partial): TGTGCCTGGAGTGGGACATTGAATCAGCCC. Protein: CAWSGTLNQP. The full CDR3 is CAWSGTLNQPQHF. This chain uses TRBV30 with TRBJ1-5; D is possibly TRBD1 (5 bases). The CDR3 end is not reached by the read, which stops 3 residues before it; the germline J gene fills it in. CDR1 and CDR2 (germline): GTSNPN, SVGIG (reference sequence). V lost 1 base to trimming and J lost 4 bases, with 8 bases between them. The CDR3 has 13 residues. The full variable domain, rest sourced from reference TRBV30 and TRBJ1-5, is SQTIHQWPATLVQPVGSPLSLECTVEGTSNPNLYWYRQAAGRGLQLLFYSVGIGQISSEVPQNLSASRPQDRQFILSSKKLLLSDSGFYLCAWSGTLNQPQHFGDGTRLSIL.

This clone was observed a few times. CDR3 bases read: TGTGCCAGCAGGAGACAGGGAGGTGAAAAG. It yields the protein CASRRQGGEK. The entire CDR3 sequence reads CASRRQGGEKLFF. The rearrangement joins TRBV7-2 to TRBJ2-2; maybe TRBD1 (7 bases). The missing CDR3 end, 3 residues past where the read stops, is filled in from the germline J gene. This CDR3 is built from 13 residues. Germline lookup yields CDR1 SGHTA and CDR2 FQGNSA.

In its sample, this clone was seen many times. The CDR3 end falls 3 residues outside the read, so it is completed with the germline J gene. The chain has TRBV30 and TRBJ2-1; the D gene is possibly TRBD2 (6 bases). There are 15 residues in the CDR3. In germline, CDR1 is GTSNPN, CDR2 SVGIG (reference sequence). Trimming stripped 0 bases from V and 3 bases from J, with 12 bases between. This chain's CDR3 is CAWSVPGRDYNEQFF. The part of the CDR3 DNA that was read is TGTGCCTGGAGTGTACCCGGGCGGGACTACAATGAG.

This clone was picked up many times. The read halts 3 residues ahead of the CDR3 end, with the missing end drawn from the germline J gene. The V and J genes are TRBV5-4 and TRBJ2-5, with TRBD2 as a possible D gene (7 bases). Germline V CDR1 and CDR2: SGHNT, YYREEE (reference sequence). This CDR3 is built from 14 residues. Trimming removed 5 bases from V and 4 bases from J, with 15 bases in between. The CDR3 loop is CASSSPAGAETQYF. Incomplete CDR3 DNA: TGTGCCAGCAGTTCGCCGGCGGGGGCAGAGACC.